Here is one T cell receptor beta chain with its context. The antigen is not known. Profiled with immunoSEQ multiplex PCR; TCRdb holds only in-frame clones, not every one. The sample shows about 160,000 clones, 80% to 90% of them seen only once. The entry originates in a study of T cell responses to AZD1222 COVID-19 vaccine. Study in general: Pooling was applied to second doses at about 4 or about 12 weeks. The study's findings and limits: Clonal diversity may have been underestimated, and the donors were mostly white British, with more females than males.

Germline loops: CDR1 SNHLY, CDR2 FYNNEI. The CDR3 spans 15 residues. V was cut by 7 bases and J by 8 bases, with 18 bases left in between. The source material was peripheral blood, sampled on day 0 of AZD1222 vaccination. The sequence was obtained from an adult in good health. The chain couples TRBV2 to TRBJ1-6; tentatively, D is TRBD1 (5 bases). The DNA of the CDR3 is TGTGCCAGCACTCTAATGCGGGGGAAGGATTCACCCCTCCACTTT. As protein: CASTLMRGKDSPLHF.